The next 10 T cell receptor beta chains were all read from a single sample in a study of Ad26.COV2.S vaccination and SARS-CoV-2 variants (dated by TCRdb to about 2021). This specimen's treatment or condition label, per the study, means: some 19 received Ad26.COV2.S at low or high dose, single or two shots; roughly 5 received placebo; per-sample allocation not given. For vaccine and placebo recipients, the sequenced repertoires came from samples collected on day 63 after the first injection. The library was made by the immunoSEQ multiplex PCR assay. The source is immuneACCESS, and TCRdb retained only in-frame sequences with V and J called. Part of the clones is not carried over; for the studies checked, unresolved V genes explain less than half of this, and the remainder is unexplained. This sample comprises hundreds of thousands of clones, 89% of them detected only once. Together, the top ten hold nearly 1.5% of the sample.

Here the sequenced sample was peripheral blood, taken in a trial of Ad26.COV2.S vaccine versus placebo. The receptors originated from a person between 18 and 65 years old who received the Ad26.COV2.S COVID-19 vaccine or a placebo.

The CDR3 protein is CASSLGPDRVYNEQFF. The CDR3 DNA is TGTGCCAGCAGTTTAGGGCCCGACAGGGTCTACAATGAGCAGTTCTTC. This rearrangement joins TRBV27 to TRBJ2-1; 7 positions match TRBD1. CDR3 size: 16 residues. Germline assignment: CDR1 MNHEY and CDR2 SMNVEV (reference sequence). V lost 2 bases, J lost 3 bases, and 7 bases stayed unmatched.

The gene calls are TRBV7-2 and TRBJ1-3, with a weak D call TRBD1 (5 bases). Trimming left V 1 base short and J 3 bases short, with 16 bases between. The germline CDR1 and CDR2 sequences are SGHTA and FQGNSA. This CDR3 comprises 17 residues. The CDR3 loop reads CASSLDQTAGGGNTIYF. CDR3 nucleotide sequence: TGTGCCAGCAGCTTAGACCAGACAGCCGGCGGTGGAAACACCATATATTTT. The complete variable domain, with remaining parts taken from reference TRBV7-2 and TRBJ1-3, reads GAGVSQSPSNKVTEKGKDVELRCDPISGHTALYWYRQSLGQGLEFLIYFQGNSAPDKSGLPSDRFSAERTGGSVSTLTIQRTQQEDSAVYLCASSLDQTAGGGNTIYFGEGSWLTVV.

The chain has TRBV21-1 and TRBJ2-4; the D call in the table, TRBD2, was not verified against the DNA. TRBV21-1 is tagged as a pseudogene. CDR3 length: 16 amino acids. CDR3 DNA sequence: TGTGCCAGCCTCATCGAGGGGGAGGGAGCCAAAAACATTCAGTACTTC. It specifies CASLIEGEGAKNIQYF.

The chain joins TRBV20-1 to TRBJ2-3; no clear D gene. This CDR3 has 8 residues. Germline V gives CDR1 DFQATT, CDR2 SNEGSKA (reference sequence). CDR3 protein: CSPDTQYF. The CDR3 coding sequence is TGCAGCCCAGATACGCAGTATTTT.

V gene TRBV3-1 (or the pseudogene TRBV3-2) combines with J gene TRBJ1-4, with TRBD1 matching 9 bases. Germline CDR1 reads LGHDT; CDR2 reads YNNKEL (reference sequence). Germline trimming cut 4 bases from V and 4 bases from J; bases unmatched to any gene: 7. This CDR3 region has 16 residues. For the CDR3, the DNA is TGTGCCAGCAGCCGAGGACAGGGGAAATTTAATGAAAAACTGTTTTTT. Translation gives CASSRGQGKFNEKLFF.

The CDR3 nucleotides read TGTGCCAGCACCCCCCATGCCACCTCACCCCTCCACTTT. This encodes CASTPHATSPLHF. The chain has TRBV11-2 and TRBJ1-6; D gene uncertain. Germline V gene lookup returns CDR1 SGHAT and CDR2 FQNNGV. Trimming left V 7 bases short and J 10 bases short, with 14 bases between. The CDR3 contains 13 residues.

J is TRBJ2-2 and V is TRBV7-2, with TRBD2 matching over 10 bases. Germline lookup yields CDR1 SGHTA and CDR2 FQGNSA. After removal of 4 bases from V and 6 bases from J, the junction contained 5 bases not matched to a gene. The CDR3 totals 15 residues. The CDR3 DNA follows: TGTGCCAGCAGCTCGCTAGCGGGGGTCGCCGGGGAGCTGTTTTTT. It translates to CASSSLAGVAGELFF.

This clone appeared once. The rearrangement uses TRBV4-3 and TRBJ2-6; the D gene is possibly TRBD1 (5 bases). This CDR3 has 17 residues. Per the germline V gene, CDR1 is LGHNA and CDR2 is YSLEER. Trimming took off 3 bases at V and 0 bases at J, with 12 bases between the two ends. CDR3 region: CASSQQLDSSGANVLTF. The CDR3 nucleotides are TGCGCCAGCAGCCAGCAACTCGACAGCTCTGGGGCCAACGTCCTGACTTTC.

CDR3 nucleotide sequence: TGTGCCAGCAGCCAAGATTTGGGACTTCTCGTCAAAAACATTCAGTACTTC. It yields the protein CASSQDLGLLVKNIQYF. This sequence joins TRBV3-1 (or the pseudogene TRBV3-2) and TRBJ2-4; D may be TRBD2 (6 bases). The CDR3 sequence is 17 residues long. The V end lost 0 bases, the J end lost 3 bases, and 15 bases lay between the germline ends. Germline values: CDR1 LGHDT, CDR2 YNNKEL (reference sequence).

J is TRBJ1-1 and V is TRBV21-1; the table's D gene call, TRBD1, was not cross checked with the DNA. TRBV21-1 is a pseudogene segment. The CDR3 totals 16 residues. The chain's CDR3 is CASSPERNRENTEAFF. The DNA for the CDR3 is TGTGCCAGCAGCCCAGAGAGGAACAGGGAGAACACTGAAGCTTTCTTT.